This note documents a single T cell receptor (beta chain) sequence. Per the authors' pipeline: How many nucleated cells were present was estimated from reference gene primer amplification. The protocol was immunoSEQ multiplex PCR, while the TCRdb copy is restricted to in-frame clones and leaves out a portion. From that table come the V and J calls and clone size; the DNA was used to work out D and trimming. The sample consists of fewer than 350,000 clones, roughly 87% of them appearing once. The sample originates from a study of blood T cell repertoires in COVID-19. Background on the study: COVID-19 samples from acute and convalescent phases originated in the United States, Italy and Spain. From T cells, B-cell-depleted T cells, or PBMCs came the material, which was cDNA or gDNA.

In germline, CDR1 is SGHTA, CDR2 FQGTGA. This CDR3 has 18 residues. The junction had 17 bases not matched to a gene; V was cut back by 3 bases and J by 7 bases. This receptor was obtained from a man aged 25-40 years with COVID-19, enrolled during active disease. The sequenced sample was peripheral blood. V and J are TRBV7-3 and TRBJ2-3; TRBD2 aligns across 9 bases. CDR3 protein: CASSFNYGTSPGDNTQYF. CDR3 sequence (DNA): TGTGCCAGCAGCTTTAACTATGGGACTAGCCCGGGGGATAATACGCAGTATTTT.